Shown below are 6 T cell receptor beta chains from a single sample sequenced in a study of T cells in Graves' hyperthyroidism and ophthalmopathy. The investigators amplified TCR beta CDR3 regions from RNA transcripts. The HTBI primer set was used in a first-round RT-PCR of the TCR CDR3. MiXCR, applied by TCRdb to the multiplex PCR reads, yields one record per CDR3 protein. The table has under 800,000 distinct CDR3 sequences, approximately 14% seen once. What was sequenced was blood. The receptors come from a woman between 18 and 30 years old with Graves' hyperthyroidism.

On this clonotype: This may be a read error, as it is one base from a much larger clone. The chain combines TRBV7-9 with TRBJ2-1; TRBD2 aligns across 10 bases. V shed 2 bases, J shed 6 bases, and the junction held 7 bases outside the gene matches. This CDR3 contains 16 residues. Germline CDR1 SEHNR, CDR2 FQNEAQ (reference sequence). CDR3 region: CASSLPLAGEANEQFF. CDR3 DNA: TGTGCCAGCAGCTTACCCCTAGCGGGAGAGGCCAATGAGCAGTTCTTC.

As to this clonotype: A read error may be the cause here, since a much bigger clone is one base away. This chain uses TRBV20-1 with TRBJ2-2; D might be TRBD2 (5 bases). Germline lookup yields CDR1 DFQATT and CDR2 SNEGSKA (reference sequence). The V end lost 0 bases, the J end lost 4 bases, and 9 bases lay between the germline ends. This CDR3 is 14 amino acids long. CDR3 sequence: CSARDLRGTGELFF. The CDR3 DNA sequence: TGCAGTGCTAGAGATCTCCGGGGCACCGGGGAGCTGTTTTTT.

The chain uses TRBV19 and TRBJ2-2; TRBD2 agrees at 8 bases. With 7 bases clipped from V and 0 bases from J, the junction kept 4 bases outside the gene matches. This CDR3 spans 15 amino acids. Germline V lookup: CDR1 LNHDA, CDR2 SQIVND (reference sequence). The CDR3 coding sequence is TGTGCCAGTAATGCGGGAGGCCCGAACACCGGGGAGCTGTTTTTT. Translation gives CASNAGGPNTGELFF.

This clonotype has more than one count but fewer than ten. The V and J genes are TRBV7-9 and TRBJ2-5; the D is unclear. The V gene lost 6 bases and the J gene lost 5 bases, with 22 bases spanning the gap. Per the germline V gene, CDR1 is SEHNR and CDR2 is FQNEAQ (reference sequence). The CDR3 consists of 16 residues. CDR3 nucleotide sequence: TGTGCCAGCAGTTACCCGGTGGACGGAAAGAAGGAGACCCAGTACTTC. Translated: CASSYPVDGKKETQYF. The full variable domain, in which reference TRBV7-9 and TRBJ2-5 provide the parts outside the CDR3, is DTGVSQNPRHKITKRGQNVTFRCDPISEHNRLYWYRQTLGQGPEFLTYFQNEAQLEKSRLLSDRFSAERPKGSFSTLEIQRTEQGDSAMYLCASSYPVDGKKETQYFGPGTRLLVL.

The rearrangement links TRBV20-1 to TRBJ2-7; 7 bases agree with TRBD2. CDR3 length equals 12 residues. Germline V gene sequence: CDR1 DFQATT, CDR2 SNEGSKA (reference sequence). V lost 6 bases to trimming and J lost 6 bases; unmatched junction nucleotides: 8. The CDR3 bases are TGCAGTGCCCTAACTGGGGGGGGCGAGCAGTACTTC. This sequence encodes CSALTGGGEQYF.

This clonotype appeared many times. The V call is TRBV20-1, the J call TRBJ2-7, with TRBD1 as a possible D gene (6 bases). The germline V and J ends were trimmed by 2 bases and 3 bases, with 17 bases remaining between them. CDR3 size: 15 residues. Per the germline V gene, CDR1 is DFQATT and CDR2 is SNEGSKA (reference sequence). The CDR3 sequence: CSARNSLRGVYEQYF. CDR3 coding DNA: TGCAGTGCTAGAAACTCACTCAGGGGAGTCTACGAGCAGTACTTC.